This T cell receptor (beta chain) was obtained from a study of T cells in Graves' hyperthyroidism and ophthalmopathy. Uncontrolled infection, other autoimmune disease, pregnancy and lactation each barred patients from inclusion. Germline CDR1 and CDR2: SEHNR and FQNEAQ (reference sequence). V dropped 5 bases and J dropped 0 bases, with 11 bases sitting between them. The CDR3 is 14 amino acids. Amplification targeted TCR beta CDR3 regions from RNA transcripts. HTBI primers were the set used in a first-round RT-PCR of the TCR CDR3. TCRdb fed the multiplex PCR reads into MiXCR, producing one record per CDR3 protein. The sample holds hundreds of thousands of distinct CDR3 sequences; roughly 15% are singletons and the top ten take around 28%. This clonotype was seen many times.

The clonotype originates from a young woman with Graves' ophthalmopathy. The sample taken for sequencing was blood. The J gene is TRBJ2-7, the V gene TRBV7-9, with D possibly being TRBD1 (6 bases). The CDR3 loop is CASSRDTSSYEQYF. In DNA, the CDR3 is TGTGCCAGCAGCCGGGACACTAGCTCCTACGAGCAGTACTTC.